The 25 T cell receptor beta chains in this list originate from one sample, sequenced in a study of cytomegalovirus exposure and HLA in healthy donors. The PCR employed 60 Vbeta primers together with 13 Jbeta primers. Method: immunoSEQ multiplex PCR; TCRdb's copy keeps in-frame clones and lacks some. The data hold 140,000 or so clones, with under 70% observed a single time. The material sequenced was PBMCs. Every receptor here comes from a woman aged 60-75 years in good health and CMV-seronegative.

This sequence joins TRBV19 and TRBJ2-1, with D perhaps TRBD1 (7 bases). CDR1 and CDR2 (germline): LNHDA, SQIVND (reference sequence). V lost 7 bases to trimming and J lost 0 bases, with 16 bases between them. The CDR3 has 16 amino acids. CDR3 nucleotides: TGTGCCAGTAAGGAGGGGGCCTCAAGCTCCTACAATGAGCAGTTCTTC. Residues: CASKEGASSSYNEQFF.

The chain joins TRBV7-9 to TRBJ2-2, with a possible D match to TRBD1 (6 bases). This CDR3 comprises 14 residues. CDR1 and CDR2 (germline): SEHNR, FQNEAQ (reference sequence). Trimming pared 3 bases from V and 5 bases from J, leaving 10 bases between. The CDR3 sequence: CASSFRQVTGELFF. Written as DNA, the CDR3 is TGTGCCAGCAGCTTCCGACAGGTTACCGGGGAGCTGTTTTTT.

This chain connects TRBV5-8 to TRBJ1-3; possibly TRBD1 for D (6 bases). This CDR3 spans 16 amino acids. Germline loops: CDR1 SGHTS, CDR2 YDEGEE. V was clipped by 0 bases and J by 0 bases, with 10 bases between them. CDR3 in amino acids: CASSLAGTISGNTIYF. The DNA of the CDR3 is TGTGCCAGCAGCTTGGCCGGGACAATCTCTGGAAACACCATATATTTT. The full variable domain, its missing parts supplied by reference TRBV5-8 and TRBJ1-3, is EAGVTQSPTHLIKTRGQQATLRCSPISGHTSVYWYQQALGLGLQFLLWYDEGEERNRGNFPPRFSGRQFPNYSSELNVNALELEDSALYLCASSLAGTISGNTIYFGEGSWLTVV.

V and J are TRBV6-1 and TRBJ1-5; no firm D call. Germline CDR1 is MNHNS and CDR2 is SASEGT. V was cut by 2 bases and J by 4 bases, with 9 bases left in between. CDR3 length: 14 residues. The CDR3 sequence: CASSELAGNQPQHF. DNA for the CDR3: TGTGCCAGCAGTGAACTGGCAGGAAATCAGCCCCAGCATTTT.

The chain combines TRBV6-5 with TRBJ1-2, with D possibly being TRBD1 (5 bases). The CDR3 contains 16 residues. V lost 4 bases to trimming and J lost 1 base, with 16 bases between them. The germline V gene encodes CDR1 MNHEY and CDR2 SVGAGI. CDR3: CASSSLQGFGNYGYTF. CDR3 sequence (DNA): TGTGCCAGCAGTTCCCTCCAGGGCTTTGGTAACTATGGCTACACCTTC.

This clone was seen a handful of times. CDR3 region: CASRGHNEYEQYF. The CDR3 bases are TGCGCCAGCAGGGGCCACAATGAATACGAGCAGTACTTC. This chain links TRBV10-1 with TRBJ2-7, with unresolved D. The length of the CDR3 is 13 residues. Germline V gives CDR1 WNHNN, CDR2 SYGVQD (reference sequence). V was trimmed by 6 bases and J by 4 bases, leaving 13 bases between them.

This clone was found once. The rearrangement uses TRBV9 and TRBJ2-5; 12 bases map to TRBD1. V shed 3 bases and J 5 bases; nucleotides not matched to a gene: 5. Germline V gives CDR1 SGDLS, CDR2 YYNGEE. The CDR3 length is 15 residues. DNA for the CDR3: TGTGCCAGCAGCGCGGCCGGGACAGGGGGCGAGACCCAGTACTTC. Translating gives CASSAAGTGGETQYF.

The rearrangement joins TRBV7-2 to TRBJ2-7; 10 nucleotides agree with TRBD2. The CDR3 length is 15 residues. J was trimmed by 5 bases and V by 3 bases; bases with no gene match: 7. Germline V gene lookup returns CDR1 SGHTA and CDR2 FQGNSA. The CDR3 DNA reads TGTGCCAGCAGCTTCCAGCGGGGGGGCTACCACGAGCAGTACTTC. This gives the protein CASSFQRGGYHEQYF.

The chain carries TRBV19 and TRBJ2-1; perhaps TRBD1 as D (5 bases). The germline V gene has CDR1 LNHDA and CDR2 SQIVND (reference sequence). The CDR3 covers 15 residues. The V and J ends lost 2 bases and 6 bases respectively, with 14 bases between them. CDR3 nucleotides: TGTGCCAGTAGTATACCCCAGGGATTGGCCAATGAGCAGTTCTTC. Its protein product is CASSIPQGLANEQFF.

This clone was picked up a small number of times. The same CDR3 can be traced to other DNA sequences in this sample. The chain carries TRBV14 and TRBJ2-1; a possible D gene is TRBD2 (6 bases). Germline V CDR1 and CDR2: SGHDN, FVKESK. The V gene lost 5 bases and the J gene lost 6 bases, with 11 bases spanning the gap. CDR3 length equals 13 residues. The CDR3 coding sequence is TGTGCCAGCAGCACGGGACTGGGCAATGAGCAGTTCTTC. This encodes CASSTGLGNEQFF.

The chain combines TRBV18 with TRBJ1-2; D is possibly TRBD1 (6 bases). Germline V CDR1 and CDR2: KGHSH, LQKENI. This CDR3 spans 13 amino acids. V was trimmed by 1 base and J by 7 bases, leaving 10 bases between them. The CDR3 sequence: CASSPRDIGGYTF. For the CDR3, the DNA is TGTGCCAGCTCACCACGGGACATCGGTGGCTACACCTTC.

V is TRBV7-2 and J is TRBJ2-2; 8 bases agree with TRBD1. J lost 6 bases, V lost 4 bases, and 7 bases had no gene match. The CDR3 length is 15 residues. Germline V gives CDR1 SGHTA, CDR2 FQGNSA. The CDR3 spells CASSSQGAEAGELFF. The CDR3 nucleotides read TGTGCCAGCAGCTCCCAGGGGGCGGAGGCCGGGGAGCTGTTTTTT.

Only a few counts were recorded for this clone. The rearrangement joins TRBV7-6 to TRBJ2-3; D gene unclear. The V end was cut by 1 base, the J end by 4 bases, with 9 bases between. The CDR3 is 14 amino acids. Germline assignment: CDR1 SGHVS and CDR2 FNYEAQ. The CDR3 coding sequence is TGTGCCAGCAGCTTAGACTCTCTCGCAGATACGCAGTATTTT. It is translated as CASSLDSLADTQYF.

A few counts support this clone. V is TRBV29-1 and J is TRBJ1-2; tentative D call: TRBD1 (5 bases). Germline V gene sequence: CDR1 SQVTM, CDR2 ANQGSEA. V was cut by 6 bases and J by 4 bases, with 18 bases left in between. The CDR3 has 14 amino acids. The CDR3 sequence is CSVAQGGAIYGYTF. The CDR3 DNA follows: TGCAGCGTGGCTCAGGGCGGGGCGATCTATGGCTACACCTTC.

V gene TRBV5-1 combines with J gene TRBJ1-2; D unresolved. Germline assignment: CDR1 SGHRS and CDR2 YFSETQ. The V gene lost 4 bases and the J gene lost 7 bases, with 14 bases spanning the gap. The CDR3 sequence is 13 residues long. CDR3 nucleotides: TGCGCCAGCAGCCTACTCGGGGTCAGTGGCTACACCTTC. Its protein product is CASSLLGVSGYTF. The variable domain in full, completed from reference TRBV5-1 and TRBJ1-2, reads KAGVTQTPRYLIKTRGQQVTLSCSPISGHRSVSWYQQTPGQGLQFLFEYFSETQRNKGNFPGRFSGRQFSNSRSEMNVSTLELGDSALYLCASSLLGVSGYTFGSGTRLTVV.

The chain links TRBV7-8 to TRBJ1-6, with D maybe TRBD1 (6 bases). Germline CDR1 is SGHVS and CDR2 is FQNEAQ. Deletions cut 1 base from V and 9 bases from J, with 10 bases between. The CDR3 runs 14 residues. The CDR3 region is CASSLGGGGSPLHF. CDR3 coding DNA: TGTGCCAGCAGCTTAGGAGGGGGTGGTTCACCCCTCCACTTT.

The V gene is TRBV10-3, the J gene TRBJ1-2; tentative D call: TRBD1 (5 bases). The CDR3 sequence is 13 residues long. Per germline, CDR1 ENHRY and CDR2 SYGVKD. V lost 3 bases and J 8 bases, leaving 13 bases between the germline ends. The CDR3, as DNA: TGTGCCATCAGTGACGGGGGGGTCCGAGGCTACACCTTC. Translated: CAISDGGVRGYTF.

The rearrangement joins TRBV14 to TRBJ1-2; D gene ambiguous. Germline CDR1 SGHDN, CDR2 FVKESK. This CDR3 has 14 residues. The germline V and J ends were trimmed by 1 base and 8 bases, with 14 bases remaining between them. The CDR3 sequence: CASSQATYGGGYTF. Here the CDR3 DNA reads TGTGCCAGCAGCCAAGCTACGTACGGCGGAGGCTACACCTTC.

The rearrangement joins TRBV27 to TRBJ2-1; 8 bases line up with TRBD2. This CDR3 contains 16 residues. CDR1 is MNHEY, CDR2 SMNVEV, per germline (reference sequence). Losses at the gene ends were 5 bases for V and 4 bases for J; bases not matched to a gene: 10. CDR3 region: CASSDSAGTRYNEQFF. CDR3 DNA: TGTGCCAGCAGTGATTCAGCCGGGACTAGGTACAATGAGCAGTTCTTC.

This chain joins TRBV19 and TRBJ2-2, with D possibly being TRBD2 (5 bases). V was shortened by 8 bases and J by 2 bases, with 12 bases between the two germline ends. Germline V gives CDR1 LNHDA, CDR2 SQIVND (reference sequence). The CDR3 length is 14 residues. CDR3 nucleotide sequence: TGTGCCAGTGGGATTACGGGAAACACCGGGGAGCTGTTTTTT. The encoded protein is CASGITGNTGELFF.

This chain links TRBV28 with TRBJ1-1; TRBD1 might be the D (5 bases). CDR3 length: 15 amino acids. Germline V gene lookup returns CDR1 MDHEN and CDR2 SYDVKM. Trimming cost V 5 bases and J 7 bases, with 20 bases left between them. In DNA, the CDR3 is TGTGCCAGCAGTACGTCCGGCCAGGGCCTAAATGAAGCTTTCTTT. Protein product: CASSTSGQGLNEAFF.

Note on this clone: This CDR3 is missing its conserved last phenylalanine or tryptophan, likely due to a read error. No DNA is shown, since the ends of the CDR3 on it are uncertain; the CDR3 is the one TCRdb lists. The V call is TRBV10-2, the J call TRBJ2-7; the table gives TRBD2 as D, unverified against the DNA. The CDR3 region is 12 residues in length, termini included. Germline CDR1 is WSHSY and CDR2 is SAAADI. CDR3 sequence: CASSDLAGGTWI.

The genes are TRBV6-6 and TRBJ1-3, with D unclear. This CDR3 spans 16 amino acids. Trimming stripped 2 bases from V and 3 bases from J, with 14 bases between. The V gene's germline CDR1 is MNHNY and CDR2 SVGAGI (reference sequence). CDR3 sequence (DNA): TGTGCCAGCAGTTACCAACCCAACCCTAGTGGAAACACCATATATTTT. It yields the protein CASSYQPNPSGNTIYF.

The gene calls are TRBV7-9 and TRBJ2-3, with TRBD1 as a possible D gene (6 bases). Germline V CDR1 and CDR2: SEHNR, FQNEAQ (reference sequence). The CDR3 is 14 amino acids. V was clipped by 1 base and J by 4 bases, with 9 bases between them. The CDR3 DNA sequence: TGTGCCAGCAGCTTAGGACAGGCGGCAGATACGCAGTATTTT. Translating gives CASSLGQAADTQYF.

V and J are TRBV2 and TRBJ2-1, with 13 bases identical to TRBD2. The junction had 10 bases not matched to a gene; V was cut back by 7 bases and J by 7 bases. Germline V gene lookup returns CDR1 SNHLY and CDR2 FYNNEI. The length of the CDR3 is 16 residues. As DNA, the CDR3 is TGTGCCAGCAAACTCTCGCGGACTAGCGGGAGAAATGAGCAGTTCTTC. Encoded protein: CASKLSRTSGRNEQFF.